This T cell receptor beta chain came from a study of blood T cells in healthy people across ages. Overall study results and limits: Donor CMV status, an unknown factor, possibly confounded changes in expanded clonotypes.

A second PCR of roughly 7 to 11 cycles used a sample-barcoded 5' primer and a J-beta primer mix. TCRdb redid the calling of the 5' RACE reads with MiXCR, one entry per CDR3 protein. In the table there are around 870,000 distinct CDR3 sequences, 25% to 30% of which are singletons. This clonotype was found many times. Its antigen remains unknown. The germline V gene encodes CDR1 SGHKS and CDR2 YYEKEE (reference sequence). The V end lost 1 base, the J end lost 3 bases, and 8 bases lay between the germline ends. CDR3 size: 14 residues. The material sequenced was blood. This chain uses TRBV5-5 with TRBJ1-5; no firm D call. This receptor was identified in a woman older than 75 in good health. CDR3 coding DNA: TGTGCCAGCAGCTTGTTCCAGGCCAATCAGCCCCAGCATTTT. Residues: CASSLFQANQPQHF.